The clone carrying this T cell receptor beta chain has a handful of counts. As yet, its antigen is unknown. Per the germline V gene, CDR1 is SGHVS and CDR2 is FQNEAQ. The CDR3 runs to 14 residues. Trimming shortened V by 4 bases and J by 2 bases, and 9 bases separated the two germline ends. This entry is derived from a study of T cell repertoires in cytomegalovirus infection. The study, taken as a whole, reports: Cumulative frequency of public TCR beta families picked out carriers of CMV plus the relevant HLA.

A single record per CDR3 protein comes from TCRdb applying MiXCR to the reads. This table has around 740,000 distinct CDR3 sequences, about 40% appearing once. The TCR sequence derives from a human donor in good health (CMV status not recorded). Some clones in this sample may be carry-over from other donors' samples. The gene calls are TRBV7-8 and TRBJ1-3; a weak D match, TRBD1 (5 bases). The sequencing sample was made of PBMCs. This CDR3 is CASSSQVTGNTIYF. The DNA for the CDR3 is TGTGCCAGCAGCTCACAGGTCACTGGAAACACCATATATTTT.